This T cell receptor beta chain originates from a study of Graves' ophthalmopathy and Graves' hyperthyroidism. Study-wide background: Stable hyperthyroid donors showed no ophthalmopathy during 18 months follow-up.

As to this clonotype: Its specificity is unknown.

RNA transcripts served as template for amplifying TCR beta CDR3 sequences. HTBI primers primed a first-round RT-PCR, and a second-round multiplex PCR followed. TCRdb called the multiplex PCR reads again in MiXCR, with one record for every CDR3 protein. The top ten hold 11% of the sample, which has roughly 1.1 million distinct CDR3 sequences, less than 45% seen once. Broader study findings: Distinction of ophthalmopathy from stable hyperthyroidism by a 13-signature model reached about 87% sensitivity and 81.08% specificity. Forecasting of ophthalmopathy progression by the model achieved about 71% sensitivity and more than 72% specificity.

This CDR3 has 14 amino acids. Germline values: CDR1 SGHTA, CDR2 FQGNSA. Trimming took off 1 base at V and 5 bases at J, with 12 bases between the two ends. None of the included patients had other autoimmune diseases, uncontrolled infections, pregnancy or lactation, as these led to exclusion. The chain has TRBV7-2 and TRBJ2-7, with a tentative D call TRBD1 (5 bases). The receptor's source is an adult man with Graves' hyperthyroidism. The specimen sequenced was peripheral blood or thyroid tissue (not recorded which). CDR3 DNA: TGTGCCAGCAGCTTAGGTAATAGGGGTGACGAGCAGTACTTC. This sequence encodes CASSLGNRGDEQYF.